These 26 T cell receptor beta chains came from one sample sequenced in a study of regulatory T cells in long-lasting Graves disease. Arm-PCR with iRepertoire HTBI primers amplified the CDR3 regions for these TCR beta libraries. MiXCR, applied by TCRdb to the multiplex PCR reads, yields one record per CDR3 protein. The sample includes approximately 230,000 distinct CDR3 sequences, around 18% of them seen just once. The time point was: newly diagnosed GD, antithyroid drugs for less than 3 months. The TCR library used RNA extracted from PBMCs. Here the sequenced sample was peripheral blood mononuclear cells (PBMCs), taken at new diagnosis, from a patient treated with antithyroid drugs. The receptors come from a female donor with Graves disease.

This clonotype has only a few counts. The V gene is TRBV4-2, the J gene TRBJ2-1; 13 bases are a match to TRBD2. Trimming took 6 bases from V and 0 from J; bases not matched to a gene: 11. Germline lookup yields CDR1 LGHNA and CDR2 YNFKEQ. This CDR3 comprises 19 residues. The CDR3 is CASSRTSGSPQSSYNEQFF. The DNA for the CDR3 is TGTGCCAGCAGTCGGACTAGCGGGAGTCCTCAGAGCTCCTACAATGAGCAGTTCTTC.

This clonotype has more than one count but fewer than ten. The rearrangement uses TRBV3-1 and TRBJ1-5; TRBD1 matches 9 bases. Germline V gene data show CDR1 as LGHDT and CDR2 as YNNKEL (reference sequence). The V and J ends lost 5 bases and 5 bases, in that order; junction bases with no gene match: 4. CDR3 length equals 14 residues. The CDR3 DNA reads as TGTGCCAGCAGCAAGGGACAGGGAGATCAGCCCCAGCATTTT. Amino acid sequence: CASSKGQGDQPQHF.

This clonotype was counted ten times or more. The V gene is TRBV11-3, the J gene TRBJ1-3; D is uncertain. V was pared by 3 bases and J by 6 bases, with 3 bases between. CDR3 length equals 11 residues. Germline V gene data show CDR1 as SGHNT and CDR2 as YENEEA. In nucleotides, the CDR3 is TGTGCCAGCAGCTTCGAAAACACCATATATTTT. Translated: CASSFENTIYF.

At least ten counts were recorded for this clonotype. The J gene is TRBJ1-2, the V gene TRBV7-2, with 9 bases aligning to TRBD1. The trim removed 5 bases at V and 4 bases at J, leaving 8 bases unmatched. The CDR3 contains 15 residues. Germline V gene lookup returns CDR1 SGHTA and CDR2 FQGNSA. In nucleotides, the CDR3 is TGTGCCAGCAGCCCAGGACAGGGGCAAGGCTATGGCTACACCTTC. Protein: CASSPGQGQGYGYTF.

This clonotype was recorded at least ten times. The chain combines TRBV29-1 with TRBJ1-1, with D perhaps TRBD1 (5 bases). Germline V lookup: CDR1 SQVTM, CDR2 ANQGSEA. V was clipped by 0 bases and J by 6 bases, with 11 bases between them. CDR3 length: 13 amino acids. This chain's CDR3 is CSVEDLPGAEAFF. For the CDR3, the DNA is TGCAGCGTTGAAGATCTTCCGGGGGCTGAAGCTTTCTTT.

There are many counts of this clonotype. The chain has TRBV9 and TRBJ1-5; D unresolved. This CDR3 spans 13 amino acids. The V end was cut by 1 base, the J end by 9 bases, with 11 bases between. Germline assignment: CDR1 SGDLS and CDR2 YYNGEE. The CDR3 is CASSVTAQWPQHF. The CDR3 region has the DNA TGTGCCAGCAGCGTAACAGCCCAATGGCCCCAGCATTTT.

This clonotype was counted a single time. V is TRBV29-1 and J is TRBJ1-2; no firm D call. The CDR3 totals 13 residues. V was cut by 6 bases and J by 8 bases, with 19 bases left in between. Per germline, CDR1 SQVTM and CDR2 ANQGSEA. CDR3 residues: CSVRRSTAGGYTF. CDR3 nucleotides: TGCAGCGTGCGACGATCCACAGCGGGGGGCTACACCTTC.

The table lists this clonotype with many counts. The CDR3, as DNA: TGTGCCAGCAGATTGAGGGAGGGGTCCTACGAGCAGTACTTC. This encodes CASRLREGSYEQYF. The chain carries TRBV6-2 or TRBV6-3 and TRBJ2-7, with 7 bases aligning to TRBD2. Germline-derived CDR1 and CDR2 are MNHEY and SVGEGT. The CDR3 sequence is 14 residues long. J gave up 1 base and V 6 bases, and 6 bases lay outside the gene matches.

This clonotype was counted ten times or more. V and J are TRBV27 and TRBJ2-7; 11 nucleotides match TRBD2. The germline V gene encodes CDR1 MNHEY and CDR2 SMNVEV (reference sequence). V lost 8 bases to trimming and J lost 2 bases; unmatched junction nucleotides: 2. The CDR3 length is 13 residues. CDR3 sequence reads: CASWGLAAYEQYF. As DNA, the CDR3 is TGTGCCAGCTGGGGACTAGCGGCCTACGAGCAGTACTTC.

This clonotype was seen at least ten times. The genes are TRBV2 and TRBJ2-7; no reliable D call. The V and J ends lost 1 base and 2 bases respectively, with 6 bases between them. The CDR3 has 13 residues. Germline assignment: CDR1 SNHLY and CDR2 FYNNEI. CDR3 sequence reads: CASSEEFTYEQYF. In DNA form, the CDR3 reads TGTGCCAGCAGTGAAGAGTTTACCTACGAGCAGTACTTC.

This clonotype was counted at least ten times. The chain combines TRBV9 with TRBJ2-5, with 9 nucleotides matching TRBD2. The CDR3 is 14 amino acids. Looked up from germline, CDR1 is SGDLS and CDR2 is YYNGEE. The J segment lost 5 bases and the V segment lost 4 bases, leaving 6 bases of the junction unmatched. In DNA, the CDR3 is TGTGCCAGCAGCAAACTAGCGGGCCCTGAGACCCAGTACTTC. Translating gives CASSKLAGPETQYF.

This clonotype was counted a few times. DNA for the CDR3: TGTGCCAGCAGCTTGTCTTCAGGGAACACTGAAGCTTTCTTT. Translating gives CASSLSSGNTEAFF. The chain has TRBV5-5 and TRBJ1-1; D unclear. The germline gives CDR1 SGHKS, CDR2 YYEKEE (reference sequence). This CDR3 has 14 amino acids. V dropped 1 base and J dropped 1 base, with 8 bases sitting between them.

The V call is TRBV30, the J call TRBJ1-5; no clear D. V was cut by 1 base and J by 7 bases, with 8 bases left in between. The germline V gene encodes CDR1 GTSNPN and CDR2 SVGIG (reference sequence). The CDR3 consists of 12 residues. The chain's CDR3 is CAWSEGGQPQHF. CDR3 coding DNA: TGTGCCTGGAGTGAAGGAGGCCAGCCCCAGCATTTT.

Many counts were recorded for this clonotype. V and J are TRBV5-8 and TRBJ2-3; TRBD2 agrees at 9 bases. V lost 0 bases, J lost 4 bases, and 6 bases stayed unmatched. The CDR3 contains 16 residues. The germline V gene has CDR1 SGHTS and CDR2 YDEGEE. The CDR3 is CASSLGSGRLPDTQYF. The CDR3 coding sequence is TGTGCCAGCAGCTTGGGTAGCGGGAGACTCCCAGATACGCAGTATTTT. The variable domain in full, with the rest retrieved from reference TRBV5-8 and TRBJ2-3, is EAGVTQSPTHLIKTRGQQATLRCSPISGHTSVYWYQQALGLGLQFLLWYDEGEERNRGNFPPRFSGRQFPNYSSELNVNALELEDSALYLCASSLGSGRLPDTQYFGPGTRLTVL.

This clonotype was seen a handful of times. The chain combines TRBV5-4 with TRBJ2-4; TRBD1 matches at 9 bases. The CDR3 totals 16 residues. Germline V gives CDR1 SGHNT, CDR2 YYREEE (reference sequence). Losses at the gene ends were 2 bases for V and 9 bases for J; bases not matched to a gene: 12. DNA of the CDR3: TGTGCCAGCAGCTTTGGAGAGCCTTTACAGGGGGCCATTCAGTACTTC. It translates to CASSFGEPLQGAIQYF. The variable domain in full, with the rest retrieved from reference TRBV5-4 and TRBJ2-4, is ETGVTQSPTHLIKTRGQQVTLRCSSQSGHNTVSWYQQALGQGPQFIFQYYREEENGRGNFPPRFSGLQFPNYSSELNVNALELDDSALYLCASSFGEPLQGAIQYFGAGTRLSVL.

This clonotype was seen many times. The rearrangement joins TRBV12-3 or TRBV12-4 to TRBJ2-7; 9 bases are a match to TRBD1. The V gene end was trimmed by 5 bases and the J gene end by 4 bases; junction bases not matched to a gene: 9. The CDR3 has 15 residues. CDR3 bases: TGTGCCAGCAGTCCGACCAACAGGGGGCGTTACGAGCAGTACTTC. Its protein is CASSPTNRGRYEQYF.

This chain connects TRBV4-1 to TRBJ1-2, with TRBD1 identical over 12 bases. V lost 3 bases and J lost 7; bases outside the gene matches: 6. CDR3 length equals 15 residues. Per germline, CDR1 MGHRA and CDR2 YSYEKL. CDR3 loop: CASSQTGTGGFGYTF. The CDR3 DNA is TGCGCCAGCAGCCAGACCGGGACAGGGGGCTTTGGCTACACCTTC.

Notes on this clonotype: It differs at one base from a far larger clone, so likely a read error. The V gene is TRBV7-3, the J gene TRBJ1-1; D perhaps matches TRBD1 (5 bases). The germline CDR1 and CDR2 sequences are SGHTA and FQGTGA. The CDR3 consists of 14 residues. The CDR3 DNA sequence: TGTGCCAGCAGAGTTCGGGGCCAGAACACTGAAGCTCTCTTT. This translates into CASRVRGQNTEALF.

The sample holds many counts of this clonotype. The gene calls are TRBV6-5 and TRBJ2-5, with TRBD1 matching over 7 bases. This CDR3 comprises 15 residues. Germline CDR1 and CDR2: MNHEY and SVGAGI. With V trimmed by 2 bases and J by 5 bases, 8 bases remained unmatched. As DNA, the CDR3 is TGTGCCAGCAGTTACCCTGACAGGGCCAAGGAGACCCAGTACTTC. This codes for CASSYPDRAKETQYF.

This clonotype was seen at least ten times. The rearrangement links TRBV30 to TRBJ1-2; D gene ambiguous. V shed 6 bases and J shed 7 bases, with 12 bases lying between them. This CDR3 region has 11 residues. Per germline, CDR1 GTSNPN and CDR2 SVGIG (reference sequence). The CDR3 here is CACRYTGGYTF. The CDR3, as DNA: TGTGCCTGCCGCTATACGGGTGGCTACACCTTC.

In its sample, this clonotype was seen many times. The V call is TRBV19, the J call TRBJ1-1; 8 nucleotides line up with TRBD1. Trimming cost V 4 bases and J 8 bases; bases outside gene matches: 9. Germline V gene lookup returns CDR1 LNHDA and CDR2 SQIVND (reference sequence). CDR3 size: 14 residues. The CDR3: CASSTDDRGFEAFF. The CDR3 DNA follows: TGTGCCAGTAGTACCGACGACAGGGGCTTCGAAGCTTTCTTT. Filled out from reference TRBV19 and TRBJ1-1, the complete variable domain reads DGGITQSPKYLFRKEGQNVTLSCEQNLNHDAMYWYRQDPGQGLRLIYYSQIVNDFQKGDIAEGYSVSREKKESFPLTVTSAQKNPTAFYLCASSTDDRGFEAFFGQGTRLTVV.

About this clonotype itself: A far larger clone lies a single base away; this is likely a read error. The gene calls are TRBV11-2 and TRBJ2-3; D possibly corresponds to TRBD1 (5 bases). The DNA end lines up better with TRBJ2-7; the J call may be wrong. This CDR3 comprises 14 residues. The V gene's germline CDR1 is SGHAT and CDR2 FQNNGV. The CDR3 DNA reads as TGTGCCAGCAGTCTGGGCAGGGTGTTGGGCGAGCAGTACTTC. Protein: CASSLGRVLGEQYF.

This clonotype was observed a few times. This may come from a read error, since a much larger clone is one base off. The CDR3 end shows no conserved phenylalanine or tryptophan, and so a read error is likely. The V gene is TRBV6-1, the J gene TRBJ2-1, with D uncertain. The CDR3 covers 11 residues. With 6 bases removed from V and 9 bases from J, the gap between germline ends came to 9 bases. CDR1 is MNHNS, CDR2 SASEGT, per germline. CDR3 bases: TGTGCCAGCAGCCGCAGTGGTGAGCAGTTCCTC. It translates to CASSRSGEQFL.

This clonotype was counted at least ten times. For the CDR3, the DNA is TGTGCCAGCAGCCGCACGCCTCTAGCGGGGCAAGAGACCCAGTACTTC. Translated: CASSRTPLAGQETQYF. The chain couples TRBV7-2 to TRBJ2-5; 9 bases match TRBD2. Germline values: CDR1 SGHTA, CDR2 FQGNSA. The J segment lost 2 bases and the V segment lost 5 bases, leaving 9 bases of the junction unmatched. This CDR3 is built from 16 residues.

There are many counts of this clonotype. The gene calls are TRBV18 and TRBJ1-4; D perhaps matches TRBD1 (6 bases). The CDR3 has 13 residues. From germline, CDR1 is KGHSH and CDR2 LQKENI. Trimming removed 5 bases at V and 8 bases at J, with 12 bases between. For the CDR3, the DNA is TGTGCCAGCTCAGAGGACAGTGGGGAAAAACTGTTTTTT. This encodes CASSEDSGEKLFF. Full variable domain (missing parts from reference TRBV18 and TRBJ1-4): NAGVMQNPRHLVRRRGQEARLRCSPMKGHSHVYWYRQLPEEGLKFMVYLQKENIIDESGMPKERFSAEFPKEGPSILRIQQVVRGDSAAYFCASSEDSGEKLFFGSGTQLSVL.

This clonotype was recorded at least ten times. The chain links TRBV7-3 to TRBJ2-5; 8 nucleotides line up with TRBD2. Trimming took 1 base from V and 5 from J; bases not matched to a gene: 0. Germline-derived CDR1 and CDR2 are SGHTA and FQGTGA. The CDR3 runs 13 residues. CDR3 DNA sequence: TGTGCCAGCAGCTTAAGCGGGGGGGAGACCCAGTACTTC. It specifies CASSLSGGETQYF.